The 9 T cell receptor beta chains below all came from one sample that was sequenced in a study of Ad26.COV2.S vaccination and SARS-CoV-2 variants. The protocol was immunoSEQ multiplex PCR, while the TCRdb copy is restricted to in-frame clones and leaves out a portion. The sample has about 250,000 clones; roughly nine tenths are singletons. Treatment defined: 15 to 20 received Ad26.COV2.S at low or high dose, single or two shots; about five received placebo; per-sample allocation not given. Collection of samples fell on day 63 after the first vaccine or placebo injection. Sequencing was performed on peripheral blood, taken in a trial of Ad26.COV2.S vaccine versus placebo. These receptors came from a person aged 18-60 years who received the Ad26.COV2.S COVID-19 vaccine or a placebo.

The V call is TRBV30, the J call TRBJ2-3; 11 nucleotides agree with TRBD2. The CDR3 loop spans 20 amino acids. Germline loops: CDR1 GTSNPN, CDR2 SVGIG (reference sequence). V dropped 3 bases and J dropped 1; count of bases not matched to a gene: 18. In DNA, the CDR3 is TGTGCCTGGAGCCAAAACCCGGGACTAGCGGCCCCGGGAGGCACAGATACGCAGTATTTT. It specifies CAWSQNPGLAAPGGTDTQYF.

The chain uses TRBV9 and TRBJ1-6; D is unclear. The CDR3 length is 14 residues. CDR1 is SGDLS, CDR2 YYNGEE, per germline. The germline V and J ends were trimmed by 0 bases and 7 bases, with 8 bases remaining between them. CDR3: CASSVGDYNSPLHF. The DNA for the CDR3 is TGTGCCAGCAGCGTAGGGGATTACAATTCACCCCTCCACTTT.

The V call is TRBV5-1, the J call TRBJ1-1; weak D call: TRBD1 (5 bases). Trimming pared 0 bases from V and 2 bases from J, leaving 17 bases between. Germline lookup yields CDR1 SGHRS and CDR2 YFSETQ. CDR3 length equals 17 residues. This chain's CDR3 is CASSLGWVRGANTEAFF. The DNA for the CDR3 is TGCGCCAGCAGCTTGGGTTGGGTGCGAGGGGCCAACACTGAAGCTTTCTTT.

Only a few counts were recorded for this clone. The chain links TRBV12-3 or TRBV12-4 to TRBJ2-5, with unresolved D. The CDR3 has 11 residues. Between the trimmed V and J ends, which lost 4 bases and 4 bases, there was a span of 4 bases. CDR3 sequence reads: CASSWAETQYF. The CDR3 bases are TGTGCCAGCAGTTGGGCAGAGACCCAGTACTTC.

The V and J genes are TRBV30 and TRBJ1-5; no reliable D call. Germline V CDR1 and CDR2: GTSNPN, SVGIG (reference sequence). With 0 bases removed from V and 4 bases from J, the gap between germline ends came to 13 bases. CDR3 size: 15 residues. CDR3 in amino acids: CAWSVRVSRNQPQHF. The CDR3, as DNA: TGTGCCTGGAGTGTACGAGTAAGTCGGAATCAGCCCCAGCATTTT.

This clone was seen a single time. V and J are TRBV9 and TRBJ2-3; D is unresolved. Per the germline V gene, CDR1 is SGDLS and CDR2 is YYNGEE. The CDR3 is 13 amino acids. Trimming shortened V by 4 bases and J by 5 bases, and 11 bases separated the two germline ends. CDR3 loop: CASSPRSQDTQYF. The CDR3 DNA follows: TGTGCCAGCAGCCCACGGTCCCAAGATACGCAGTATTTT.

The genes are TRBV19 and TRBJ2-2, with 12 positions matching TRBD2. Trimming cost V 8 bases and J 7 bases; bases outside gene matches: 5. The CDR3 runs 14 residues. Germline V CDR1 and CDR2: LNHDA, SQIVND (reference sequence). The CDR3 spells CASSGTSGYGELFF. CDR3 DNA sequence: TGTGCCAGTTCCGGGACTAGCGGGTACGGGGAGCTGTTTTTT.

V usage is TRBV13 and J usage is TRBJ2-5; 7 nucleotides agree with TRBD1. CDR3 length: 15 residues. With V trimmed by 7 bases and J by 4 bases, 12 bases remained unmatched. Germline CDR1 reads PRHDT; CDR2 reads FYEKMQ (reference sequence). The CDR3 DNA is TGTGCCAGCACTTCCCCTAAAACAGGGGCAGAGACCCAGTACTTC. Amino acids: CASTSPKTGAETQYF.

Only a few counts were recorded for this clone. V and J are TRBV5-5 and TRBJ1-5, with unresolved D. Germline CDR1 and CDR2: SGHKS and YYEKEE (reference sequence). The ends were cut back, 4 bases at V and 2 bases at J, with 19 bases in the middle. This CDR3 has 17 amino acids. Here the CDR3 reads CASSTDVLEGGNQPQHF. CDR3 nucleotide sequence: TGTGCCAGCAGCACCGACGTTTTGGAGGGCGGCAATCAGCCCCAGCATTTT.